This T cell receptor beta chain was retrieved from a study of OX40 agonist ivuxolimab in advanced cancers. Describing the broader study: Ivuxolimab, which targeted the costimulatory receptor OX40 (CD134), was an agonistic, fully human IgG2 monoclonal antibody. Partial responses were achieved by three dose-escalation patients, of whom one had hepatocellular carcinoma and two had cutaneous melanoma. Prior anti-PD-1, anti-PD-L1 or anti-CTLA-4 therapy was permitted, and checkpoint inhibitors had been received by about 36% of dose-escalation patients. The paper describes the monotherapy dose-escalation part (N ≈ 52 patients) of the phase I trial of ivuxolimab. Intravenous ivuxolimab was administered to patients every 2 weeks at six dose levels: 0.01, 0.1, 0.3, 1.5, 3 and 10 mg/kg. In the dose-escalation cohort, more than 75% of patients were male, and the mean age was approximately 64 years, with a range of about 20 to 79. Of the approximately 50 dose-escalation patients, hepatocellular carcinoma was present in about 20, melanoma in approximately 15, renal cell carcinoma in 9 and head and neck cancer in 9. Peripheral TCRbeta sequencing was intended to test whether TCR sequence diversity was altered and clonal T-cell expansion was caused by ivuxolimab. The paper as a whole reports these results and caveats: On average, CD8+ T cells showed more expanded clones than CD4+ T cells after ivuxolimab. Clonal expansion of both CD4+ and CD8+ blood T cells was observed from baseline to week 6 at doses 0.1 to 3.0 mg/kg. The antigen specificity of the peripheral T cells that underwent clonal expansion was not determined. Partial responders in the 0.1-3.0 mg/kg groups had among the lowest normalized peripheral clonal expansion, especially among CD8+ T cells. Low levels of normalized T-cell clonal expansion were also seen in some nonresponding patients.

Note on this clone: It lacks a known antigen. Per-base quality was not reported, and no clone a single base away is much larger than it.

Genomic DNA was extracted from sorted cells for sequencing of the TCRbeta CDR3 region. The immunoSEQ Assay was used to sequence the TCRbeta CDR3 regions. TCRdb provides this immuneACCESS table in a form limited to in-frame rearrangements. Some clones are lacking; in checked studies, under half of them reflect an unresolved V gene, and why the rest are absent is not known. This sample comprises tens of thousands of clones, around nine tenths of them detected only once. The top ten clonotypes cover 0.38% of the sample. V is shortened by 5 bases, J by 6 bases, and the region joining them spans 17 bases. The CDR3 runs 14 amino acids, cysteine and phenylalanine included. The only DNA kept is the CDR3, 42 bases in frame from the first base. The germline V gene provides CDR1 MNHNS and CDR2 SASEGT. The trial excluded patients who had a history of autoimmune disease or were on systemic immunosuppression. Peripheral blood for TCR sequencing was collected from all dose cohorts at baseline, on cycle 4 day 1, and on cycle 7 day 1. Samples were obtained from an open-label, multicenter, first-in-human phase I dose-escalation trial of ivuxolimab. Adults with locally advanced or metastatic head and neck squamous cell, hepatocellular, melanoma or renal cell carcinoma were enrolled in the trial. CD4+ and CD8+ T cells were sorted separately from peripheral blood before TCR sequencing.

The TCR was taken from an adult with an advanced solid tumor such as melanoma, head and neck, liver or kidney cancer. The specimen comprised CD4+ or CD8+ T cells sorted from blood, sampled in a trial of the OX40 agonist ivuxolimab. The rearranged segments are TRBV6-1 and TRBJ2-7; the D region possibly corresponds to TRBD1 (6 bases align). The sequenced DNA is TGTGCCAGCAGTAGACAGGTATACCTCGGCGAGCAGTACTTC. Translation gives CASSRQVYLGEQYF.